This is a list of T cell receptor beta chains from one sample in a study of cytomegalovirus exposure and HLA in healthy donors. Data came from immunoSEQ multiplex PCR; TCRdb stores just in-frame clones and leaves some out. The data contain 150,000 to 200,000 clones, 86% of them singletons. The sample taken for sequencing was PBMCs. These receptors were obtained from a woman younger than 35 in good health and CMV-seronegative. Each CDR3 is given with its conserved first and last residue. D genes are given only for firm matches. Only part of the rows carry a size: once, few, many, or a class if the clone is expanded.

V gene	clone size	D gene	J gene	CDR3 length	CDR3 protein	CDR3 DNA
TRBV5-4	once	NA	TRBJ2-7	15	CASSLDSLSSYEQYF	TGTGCCAGCAGCTTGGACTCCCTGAGCTCCTACGAGCAGTACTTC
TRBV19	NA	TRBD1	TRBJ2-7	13	CASSKAGGYEQYF	TGTGCCAGTAGTAAGGCAGGGGGCTACGAGCAGTACTTC
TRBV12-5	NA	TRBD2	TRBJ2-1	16	CASGLVPSSGGDEQFF	TGTGCTAGTGGTTTGGTCCCCTCTTCGGGGGGTGATGAGCAGTTCTTC
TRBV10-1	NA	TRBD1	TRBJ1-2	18	CASSSRDRVGRANYGYTF	TGCGCCAGCAGCAGCCGGGACAGGGTTGGGAGAGCTAACTATGGCTACACCTTC
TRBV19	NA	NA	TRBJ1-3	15	CASITRPGSGNTIYF	TGTGCCAGTATTACGAGGCCCGGCTCTGGAAACACCATATATTTT
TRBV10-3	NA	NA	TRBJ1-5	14	CAISGEESRAPQHF	TGTGCCATCAGTGGGGAAGAGAGCAGGGCCCCCCAGCATTTT
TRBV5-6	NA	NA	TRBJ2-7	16	CASSRLEVSFSYEQYF	TGTGCCAGCAGCCGTCTCGAGGTTAGCTTCTCCTACGAGCAGTACTTC
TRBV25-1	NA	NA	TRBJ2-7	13	CASSEHSTYEQYF	TGTGCCAGCAGTGAACACAGTACCTACGAGCAGTACTTC
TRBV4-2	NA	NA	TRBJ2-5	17	CASSNLGLGASPETQYF	TGTGCCAGCAGCAACCTTGGGCTGGGGGCGAGCCCGGAGACCCAGTACTTC
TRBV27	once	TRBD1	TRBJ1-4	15	CASSFRQGPNEKLFF	TGTGCCAGCAGTTTCCGACAGGGACCTAATGAAAAACTGTTTTTT